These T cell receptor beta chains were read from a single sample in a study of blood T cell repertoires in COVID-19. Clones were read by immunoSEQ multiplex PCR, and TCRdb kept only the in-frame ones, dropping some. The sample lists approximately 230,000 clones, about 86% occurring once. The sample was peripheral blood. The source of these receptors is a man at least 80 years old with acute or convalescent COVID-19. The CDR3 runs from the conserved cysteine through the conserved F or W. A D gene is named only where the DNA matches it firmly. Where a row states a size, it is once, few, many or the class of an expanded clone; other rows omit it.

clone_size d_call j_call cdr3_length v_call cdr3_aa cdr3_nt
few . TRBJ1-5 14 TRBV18 CASSPGQANQPQHF TGTGCCAGCTCCCCAGGGCAGGCCAATCAGCCCCAGCATTTT
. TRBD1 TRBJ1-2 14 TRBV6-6 CASSFGQGAGGYTF TGTGCCAGCAGTTTCGGACAGGGGGCGGGAGGCTACACCTTC
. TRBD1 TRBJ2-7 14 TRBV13 CASSQQGGPGEQYF TGTGCCAGCAGTCAACAGGGGGGACCGGGCGAGCAGTACTTC
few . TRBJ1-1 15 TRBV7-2 CASSPAFQGSTEAFF TGTGCCAGCAGCCCCGCCTTTCAGGGCTCCACTGAAGCTTTCTTT
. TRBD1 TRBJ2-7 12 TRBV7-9 CASSLDRGEQYF TGTGCCAGCAGCCTCGACAGGGGTGAGCAGTACTTC
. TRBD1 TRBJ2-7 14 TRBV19 CASSISPTGYEQYF TGTGCCAGTAGTATTTCCCCGACAGGGTACGAGCAGTACTTC
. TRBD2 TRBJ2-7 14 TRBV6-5 CASTQTSGSYEQYF TGTGCCAGCACCCAGACTAGCGGTTCCTACGAGCAGTACTTC
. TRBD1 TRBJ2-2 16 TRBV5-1 CASSWGTGQDTGELFF TGCGCCAGCAGCTGGGGGACAGGGCAGGACACCGGGGAGCTGTTTTTT
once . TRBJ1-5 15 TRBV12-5 CASGLTWGGGKPQHF TGTGCTAGTGGTTTGACCTGGGGAGGTGGAAAGCCCCAGCATTTT
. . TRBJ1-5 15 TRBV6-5 CASTPTGDSNQPQHF TGTGCCAGCACCCCGACAGGAGATAGCAATCAGCCCCAGCATTTT
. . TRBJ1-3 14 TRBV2 CASRDSYLGNTIYF TGTGCCAGCAGGGACAGTTATCTGGGAAACACCATATATTTT
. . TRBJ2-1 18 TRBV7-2 CASSLVWSGAGIYNEQFF TGTGCCAGCAGCTTAGTCTGGTCAGGGGCAGGGATTTACAATGAGCAGTTCTTC
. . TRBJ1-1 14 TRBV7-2 CASSLNPRNTEAFF TGTGCCAGCAGCTTAAACCCGAGGAACACTGAAGCTTTCTTT
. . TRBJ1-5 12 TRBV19 CASSPPGQPQHF TGTGCCAGTAGCCCACCGGGGCAGCCCCAGCATTTT
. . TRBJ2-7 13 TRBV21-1 CASSVPTGATKHF TGTGCCAGCAGCGTTCCGACAGGGGCAACAAAGCACTTC
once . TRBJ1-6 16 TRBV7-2 CASTEQDPFTNSPLHF TGTGCCAGCACCGAACAGGATCCCTTTACTAATTCACCCCTCCACTTT
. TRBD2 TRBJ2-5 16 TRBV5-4 CASSSARAGGTETQYF TGTGCCAGCAGCTCCGCAAGAGCGGGAGGAACTGAGACCCAGTACTTC
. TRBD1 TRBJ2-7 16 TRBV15 CATSRDWGTGTYEQYF TGTGCCACCAGCAGAGATTGGGGGACAGGGACCTACGAGCAGTACTTC
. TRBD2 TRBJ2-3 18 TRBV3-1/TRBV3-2 CASSQYGPAGKGTDTQYF TGTGCCAGCAGCCAGTATGGCCCAGCGGGAAAGGGTACAGATACGCAGTATTTT
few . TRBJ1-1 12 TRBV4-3 CASSRGNTEAFF TGCGCCAGCAGCCGAGGGAACACTGAAGCTTTCTTT
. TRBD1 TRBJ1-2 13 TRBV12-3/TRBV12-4 CASTLTGLYGYTF TGTGCCAGCACCCTGACAGGGCTCTATGGCTACACCTTC
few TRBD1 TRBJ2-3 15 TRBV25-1 CASSEVGQGQDTQYF TGTGCCAGCAGTGAAGTGGGACAGGGACAAGATACGCAGTATTTT
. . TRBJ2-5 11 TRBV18 CASSAEETQYF TGTGCCAGCTCAGCGGAGGAGACCCAGTACTTC
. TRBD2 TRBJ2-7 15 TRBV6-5 CASSRLAGGTYEQYF TGTGCCAGCAGCCGACTAGCGGGAGGGACTTACGAGCAGTACTTC
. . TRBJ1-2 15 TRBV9 CASSAPGLQFGGYTF TGTGCCAGCAGCGCCCCGGGACTCCAATTCGGGGGCTACACCTTC
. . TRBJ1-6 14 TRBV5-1 CASSFSPGESPLHF TGCGCCAGCAGCTTTTCTCCGGGGGAATCACCCCTCCACTTT
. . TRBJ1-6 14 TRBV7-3 CASSFSGLNSPLHF TGTGCCAGCAGCTTCTCAGGCCTTAATTCACCCCTCCACTTT
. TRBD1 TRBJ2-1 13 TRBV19 CASSIQTGGRQFF TGTGCCAGTAGTATCCAGACAGGGGGCAGACAGTTCTTC
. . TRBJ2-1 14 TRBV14 CASSQRAKYNEQFF TGTGCCAGCAGCCAAAGAGCGAAGTACAATGAGCAGTTCTTC
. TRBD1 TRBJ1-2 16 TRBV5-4 CASSFGGQSHTYGYTF TGTGCCAGCAGCTTTGGGGGACAGTCCCACACCTATGGCTACACCTTC
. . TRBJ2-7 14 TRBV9 CASSADDSTYEQYF TGTGCCAGCAGCGCAGACGACAGTACCTACGAGCAGTACTTC
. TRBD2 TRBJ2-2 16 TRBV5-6 CASSAGWLAGTGELFF TGTGCCAGCAGCGCTGGCTGGCTAGCGGGTACCGGGGAGCTGTTTTTT
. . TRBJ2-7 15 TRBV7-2 CASSLEALSPYEQYF TGTGCCAGCAGCTTAGAGGCCCTTAGCCCCTACGAGCAGTACTTC
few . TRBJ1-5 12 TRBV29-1 CSVGQLDQPQHF TGCAGCGTCGGACAGCTTGATCAGCCCCAGCATTTT
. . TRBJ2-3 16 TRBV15 CATSRKLAASTDTQYF TGTGCCACCAGCAGGAAACTAGCAGCCAGCACAGATACGCAGTATTTT
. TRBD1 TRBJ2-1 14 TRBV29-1 CSVSTGGLSNEQFF TGCAGCGTTTCGACAGGGGGCTTGAGCAATGAGCAGTTCTTC
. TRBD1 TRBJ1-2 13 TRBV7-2 CASSRTGGGGYTF TGTGCCAGCAGCAGGACAGGGGGAGGTGGCTACACCTTC
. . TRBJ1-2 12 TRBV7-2 CASSLDTYGYTF TGTGCCAGCAGCTTGGACACCTATGGCTACACCTTC
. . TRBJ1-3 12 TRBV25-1 CASSAQLNTIYF TGTGCCAGCAGTGCTCAACTTAACACCATATATTTT
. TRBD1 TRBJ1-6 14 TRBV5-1 CASSLTGGRSPLHF TGCGCCAGCAGCTTAACAGGGGGTAGGTCACCCCTCCACTTT
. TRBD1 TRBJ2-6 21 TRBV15 CATVRGSSRQGGRSGANVLTF TGTGCCACCGTCAGAGGAAGTTCCCGACAGGGGGGTCGCTCTGGGGCCAACGTCCTGACTTTC
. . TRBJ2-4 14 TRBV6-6 CASSYLVSRDIQYF TGTGCCAGCAGTTACCTTGTCTCACGGGACATTCAGTACTTC
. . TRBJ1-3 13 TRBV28 CASSLGAGNTIYF TGTGCCAGCAGTTTGGGCGCTGGAAACACCATATATTTT
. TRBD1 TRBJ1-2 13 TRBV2 CASSYRGIYGYTF TGTGCCAGCAGTTACAGGGGGATCTATGGCTACACCTTC
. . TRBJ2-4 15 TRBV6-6 CASRLVAVAKNIQYF TGTGCCAGCAGACTTGTAGCGGTAGCCAAAAACATTCAGTACTTC
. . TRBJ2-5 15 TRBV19 CASRGNRDNQETQYF TGTGCCAGTAGGGGCAACCGGGACAACCAAGAGACCCAGTACTTC
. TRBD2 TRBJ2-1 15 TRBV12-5 CASGRLAGGKDEQFF TGTGCTAGTGGCCGACTAGCGGGGGGGAAGGATGAGCAGTTCTTC
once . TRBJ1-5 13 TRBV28 CASSSGDNQPQHF TGTGCCAGCAGTTCAGGGGACAATCAGCCCCAGCATTTT
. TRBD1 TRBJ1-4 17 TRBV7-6 CASSLGPGGATNEKLFF TGTGCCAGCAGCTTAGGTCCAGGGGGTGCAACTAATGAAAAACTGTTTTTT
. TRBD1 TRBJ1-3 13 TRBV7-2 CATAGQLGNTIYF TGTGCCACCGCGGGACAGCTAGGAAACACCATATATTTT
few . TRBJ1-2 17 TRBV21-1 CASSKEGQGAILEGYTF TGTGCCAGCAGCAAAGAAGGTCAGGGGGCGATCCTTGAGGGCTACACCTTC
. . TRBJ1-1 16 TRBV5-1 CASSLRPGGNGAEAFF TGCGCCAGCAGCCTCCGACCGGGGGGGAATGGGGCTGAAGCTTTCTTT
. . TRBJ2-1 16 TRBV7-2 CASSPQVGGSYNEQFF TGTGCCAGCAGCCCGCAGGTGGGAGGCTCCTACAATGAGCAGTTCTTC
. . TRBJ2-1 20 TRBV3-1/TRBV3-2 CASSLTLHRGTLRSYNEQFF TGTGCCAGCAGCCTCACGCTACACCGAGGGACACTTCGCTCCTACAATGAGCAGTTCTTC
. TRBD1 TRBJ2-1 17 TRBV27 CASSSTFTGGLGNEQFF TGTGCCAGCAGTAGTACGTTTACAGGGGGTCTGGGGAATGAGCAGTTCTTC